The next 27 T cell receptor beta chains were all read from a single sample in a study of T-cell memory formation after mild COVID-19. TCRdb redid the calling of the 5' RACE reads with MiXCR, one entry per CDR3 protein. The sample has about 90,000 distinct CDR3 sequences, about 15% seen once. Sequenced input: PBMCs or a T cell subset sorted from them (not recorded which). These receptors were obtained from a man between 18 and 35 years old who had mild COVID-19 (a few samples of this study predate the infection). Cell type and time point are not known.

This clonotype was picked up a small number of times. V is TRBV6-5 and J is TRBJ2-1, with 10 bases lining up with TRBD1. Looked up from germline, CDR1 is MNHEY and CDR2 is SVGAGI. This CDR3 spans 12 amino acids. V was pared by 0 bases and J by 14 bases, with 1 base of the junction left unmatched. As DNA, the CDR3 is TGTGCCAGCAGTTACTCGGGGACAGGGGAGTTCTTC. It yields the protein CASSYSGTGEFF.

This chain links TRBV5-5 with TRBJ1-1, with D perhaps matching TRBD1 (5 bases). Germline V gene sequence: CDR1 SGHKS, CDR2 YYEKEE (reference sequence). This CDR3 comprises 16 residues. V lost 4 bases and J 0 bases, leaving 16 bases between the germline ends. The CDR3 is CASSLRQTAMNTEAFF. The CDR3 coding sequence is TGTGCCAGCAGCCTTAGGCAGACAGCGATGAACACTGAAGCTTTCTTT.

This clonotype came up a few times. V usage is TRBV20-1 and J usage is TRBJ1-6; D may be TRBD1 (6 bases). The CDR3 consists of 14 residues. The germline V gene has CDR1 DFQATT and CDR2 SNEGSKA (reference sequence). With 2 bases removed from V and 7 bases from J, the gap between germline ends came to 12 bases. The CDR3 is CSARSDGGNSPLHF. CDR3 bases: TGCAGTGCTAGATCTGACGGGGGCAATTCACCCCTCCACTTT.

CDR3 in DNA: TGCAGTGCTAGCGGGGGGAACAAAAACATTCAGTACTTC. Its protein is CSASGGNKNIQYF. The chain is built from TRBV20-1 and TRBJ2-4; 7 bases align to TRBD2. The germline CDR1 and CDR2 sequences are DFQATT and SNEGSKA (reference sequence). Trimming cost V 3 bases and J 3 bases; bases outside gene matches: 2. CDR3 size: 13 residues.

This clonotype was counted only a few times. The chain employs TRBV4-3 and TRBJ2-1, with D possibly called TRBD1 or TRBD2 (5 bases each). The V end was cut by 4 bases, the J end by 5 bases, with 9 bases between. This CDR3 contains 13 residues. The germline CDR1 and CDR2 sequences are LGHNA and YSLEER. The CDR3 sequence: CASSLGPNNEQFF. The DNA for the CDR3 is TGCGCCAGCAGCCTGGGACCAAACAATGAGCAGTTCTTC.

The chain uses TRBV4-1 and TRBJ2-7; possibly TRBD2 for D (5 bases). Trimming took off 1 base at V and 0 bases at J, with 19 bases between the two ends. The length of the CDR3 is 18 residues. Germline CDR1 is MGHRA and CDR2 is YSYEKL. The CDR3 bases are TGCGCCAGCAGCCAAGCTTTACGGGCGCCCGGGGTCTCCTACGAGCAGTACTTC. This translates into CASSQALRAPGVSYEQYF.

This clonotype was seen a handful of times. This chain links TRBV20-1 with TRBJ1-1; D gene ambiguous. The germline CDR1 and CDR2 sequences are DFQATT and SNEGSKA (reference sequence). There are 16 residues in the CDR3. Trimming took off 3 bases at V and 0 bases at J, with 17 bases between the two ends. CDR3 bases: TGCAGTGCTAGCCGATATGAGGACGTGTTGAACACTGAAGCTTTCTTT. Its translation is CSASRYEDVLNTEAFF.

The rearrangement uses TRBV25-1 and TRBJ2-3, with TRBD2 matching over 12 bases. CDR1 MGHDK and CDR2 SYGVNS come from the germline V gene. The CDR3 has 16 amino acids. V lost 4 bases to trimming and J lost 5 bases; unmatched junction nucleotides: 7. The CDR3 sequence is CASSGASGGAQDTQYF. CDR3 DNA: TGTGCCAGCAGTGGGGCTAGCGGGGGGGCTCAAGATACGCAGTATTTT.

Here the CDR3 reads CASSLDTEVTEAFF. DNA of the CDR3: TGTGCCAGCAGCTTAGATACCGAGGTCACTGAAGCTTTCTTT. The chain employs TRBV11-2 and TRBJ1-1; D is undetermined. The CDR3 contains 14 residues. V gave up 0 bases and J gave up 4 bases, with 9 bases separating them. Germline CDR1 is SGHAT and CDR2 is FQNNGV.

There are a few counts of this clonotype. The CDR3 DNA sequence: TGTGCCAGCACCTACAGCGGGGAAAAACTGTTTTTT. Translation: CASTYSGEKLFF. This sequence joins TRBV12-3 or TRBV12-4 and TRBJ1-4; D not resolved. This CDR3 spans 12 amino acids. Deletions cut 7 bases from V and 8 bases from J, with 11 bases between.

The chain's CDR3 is CASSESGYRTDTQYF. The DNA for the CDR3 is TGTGCCAGCAGCGAAAGCGGGTACCGCACAGATACGCAGTATTTT. J is TRBJ2-3 and V is TRBV9; D perhaps matches TRBD2 (6 bases). Germline lookup yields CDR1 SGDLS and CDR2 YYNGEE. The CDR3 contains 15 residues. The ends were cut back, 3 bases at V and 1 base at J, with 12 bases in the middle.

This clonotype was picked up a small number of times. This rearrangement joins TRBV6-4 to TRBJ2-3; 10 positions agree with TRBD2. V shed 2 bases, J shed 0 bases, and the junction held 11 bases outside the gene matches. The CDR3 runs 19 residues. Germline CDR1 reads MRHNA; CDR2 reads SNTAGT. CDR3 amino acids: CASSDETSGPINSTDTQYF. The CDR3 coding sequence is TGTGCCAGCAGTGACGAGACTAGCGGGCCCATTAATAGCACAGATACGCAGTATTTT.

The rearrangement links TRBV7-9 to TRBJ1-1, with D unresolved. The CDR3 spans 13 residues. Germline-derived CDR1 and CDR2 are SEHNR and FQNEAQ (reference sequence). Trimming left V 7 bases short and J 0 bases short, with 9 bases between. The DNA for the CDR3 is TGTGCCAGCACCCGAATCGTGAACACTGAAGCTTTCTTT. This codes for CASTRIVNTEAFF. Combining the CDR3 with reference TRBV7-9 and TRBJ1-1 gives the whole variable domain DTGVSQNPRHKITKRGQNVTFRCDPISEHNRLYWYRQTLGQGPEFLTYFQNEAQLEKSRLLSDRFSAERPKGSFSTLEIQRTEQGDSAMYLCASTRIVNTEAFFGQGTRLTVV.

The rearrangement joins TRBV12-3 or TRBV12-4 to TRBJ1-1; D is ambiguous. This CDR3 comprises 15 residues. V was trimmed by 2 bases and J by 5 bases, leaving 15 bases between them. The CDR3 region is CASSLQSGLRTEAFF. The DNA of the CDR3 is TGTGCCAGCAGTTTACAGTCCGGGCTTCGGACTGAAGCTTTCTTT.

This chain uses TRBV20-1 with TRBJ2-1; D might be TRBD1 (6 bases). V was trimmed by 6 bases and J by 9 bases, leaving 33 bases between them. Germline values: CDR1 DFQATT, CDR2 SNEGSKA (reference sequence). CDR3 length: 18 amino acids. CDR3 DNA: TGCAGTGCCCCAAAAGGGTGGGCGCAGGGACATCAGGTGGGTGAGCAGTTCTTC. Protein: CSAPKGWAQGHQVGEQFF.

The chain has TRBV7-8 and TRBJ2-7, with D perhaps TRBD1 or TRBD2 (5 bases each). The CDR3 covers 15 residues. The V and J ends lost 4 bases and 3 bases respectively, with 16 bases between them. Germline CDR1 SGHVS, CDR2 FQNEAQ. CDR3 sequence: CASSSRVGARYEQYV. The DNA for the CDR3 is TGTGCCAGCAGCTCAAGGGTCGGGGCGCGCTACGAGCAGTACGTC.

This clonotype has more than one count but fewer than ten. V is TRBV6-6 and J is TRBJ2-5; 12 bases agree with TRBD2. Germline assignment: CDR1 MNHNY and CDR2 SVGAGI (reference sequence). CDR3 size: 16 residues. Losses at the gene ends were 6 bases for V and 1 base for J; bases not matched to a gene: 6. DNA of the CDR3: TGTGCCAGCAGGCCCACTAGCGGGGGGCTCCAAGAGACCCAGTACTTC. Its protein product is CASRPTSGGLQETQYF.

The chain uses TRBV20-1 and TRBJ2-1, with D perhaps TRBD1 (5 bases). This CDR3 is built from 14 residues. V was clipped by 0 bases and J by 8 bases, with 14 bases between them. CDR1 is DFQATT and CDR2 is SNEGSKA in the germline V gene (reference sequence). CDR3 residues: CSARDLILGDEQFF. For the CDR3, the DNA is TGCAGTGCTAGAGATCTGATCTTAGGGGATGAGCAGTTCTTC.

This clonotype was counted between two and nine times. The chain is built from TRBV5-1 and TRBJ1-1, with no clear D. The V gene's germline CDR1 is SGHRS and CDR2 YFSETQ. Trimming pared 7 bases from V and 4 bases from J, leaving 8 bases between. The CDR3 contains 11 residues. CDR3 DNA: TGCGCCAGCTGGGCGGGCACTGAAGCTTTCTTT. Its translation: CASWAGTEAFF.

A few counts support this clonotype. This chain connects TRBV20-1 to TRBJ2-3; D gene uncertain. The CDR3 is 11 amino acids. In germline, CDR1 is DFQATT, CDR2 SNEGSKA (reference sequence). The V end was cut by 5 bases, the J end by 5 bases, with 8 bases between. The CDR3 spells CSALLRDTQYF. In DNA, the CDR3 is TGCAGTGCTCTACTAAGAGATACGCAGTATTTT.

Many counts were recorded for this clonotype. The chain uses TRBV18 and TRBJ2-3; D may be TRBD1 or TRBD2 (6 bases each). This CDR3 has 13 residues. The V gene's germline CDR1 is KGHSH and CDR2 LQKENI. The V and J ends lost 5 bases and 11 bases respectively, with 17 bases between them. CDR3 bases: TGTGCCAGCTCAGAGAACGGGGGCCCGAGGCAGTATTTT. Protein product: CASSENGGPRQYF.

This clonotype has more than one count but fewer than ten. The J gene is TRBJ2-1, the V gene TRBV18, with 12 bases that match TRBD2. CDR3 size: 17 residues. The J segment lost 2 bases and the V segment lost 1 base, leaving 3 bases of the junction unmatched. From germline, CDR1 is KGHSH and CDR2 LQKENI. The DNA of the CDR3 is TGTGCCAGCTCACCACGACTAGCGGGGGAGGCCTACAATGAGCAGTTCTTC. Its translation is CASSPRLAGEAYNEQFF.

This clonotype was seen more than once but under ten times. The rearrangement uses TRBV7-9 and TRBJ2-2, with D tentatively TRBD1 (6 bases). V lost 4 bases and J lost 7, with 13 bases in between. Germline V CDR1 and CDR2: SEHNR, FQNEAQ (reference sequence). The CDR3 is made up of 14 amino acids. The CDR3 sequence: CASSSTGLVGELFF. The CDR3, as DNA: TGTGCCAGCAGCTCAACAGGGTTAGTCGGGGAGCTGTTTTTT.

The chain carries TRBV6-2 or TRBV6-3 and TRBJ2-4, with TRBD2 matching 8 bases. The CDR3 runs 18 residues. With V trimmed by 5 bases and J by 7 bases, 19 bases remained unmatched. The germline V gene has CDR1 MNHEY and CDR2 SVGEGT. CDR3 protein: CASSGREGSVLADNIQYF. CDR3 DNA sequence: TGTGCCAGCAGTGGACGGGAGGGGAGCGTGTTAGCGGATAACATTCAGTACTTC.

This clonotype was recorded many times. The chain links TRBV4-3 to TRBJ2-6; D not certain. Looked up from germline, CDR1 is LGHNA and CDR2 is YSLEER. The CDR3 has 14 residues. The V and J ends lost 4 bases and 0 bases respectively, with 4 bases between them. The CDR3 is CASSLSSGANVLTF. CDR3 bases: TGCGCCAGCAGCCTTAGCTCTGGGGCCAACGTCCTGACTTTC.

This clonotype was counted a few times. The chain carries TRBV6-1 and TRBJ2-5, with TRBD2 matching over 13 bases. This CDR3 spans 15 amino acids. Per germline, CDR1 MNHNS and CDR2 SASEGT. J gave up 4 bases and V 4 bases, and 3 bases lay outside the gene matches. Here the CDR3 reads CASSALAGGPETQYF. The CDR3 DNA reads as TGTGCCAGCAGTGCACTAGCGGGGGGGCCAGAGACCCAGTACTTC.

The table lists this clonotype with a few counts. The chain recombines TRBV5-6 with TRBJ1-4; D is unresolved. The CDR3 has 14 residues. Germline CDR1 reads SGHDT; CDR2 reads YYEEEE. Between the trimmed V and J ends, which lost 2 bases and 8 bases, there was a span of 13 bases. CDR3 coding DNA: TGTGCCAGCAGCTTTTGGCAGTCCGGGGAAAAACTGTTTTTT. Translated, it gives CASSFWQSGEKLFF.